These 30 T cell receptor beta chains were all obtained from the same sample, sequenced in a study of blood T cell repertoires in COVID-19. Data came from immunoSEQ multiplex PCR; TCRdb stores just in-frame clones and leaves some out. The profile shows hundreds of thousands of clones, 85% of them singletons. Sequencing input: peripheral blood. The receptor source for this set is a woman between 18 and 30 years old with acute or convalescent COVID-19.

This chain connects TRBV7-9 to TRBJ1-1, with D possibly being TRBD1 (5 bases). With 4 bases removed from V and 3 bases from J, the gap between germline ends came to 12 bases. CDR3 length: 14 amino acids. The V gene's germline CDR1 is SEHNR and CDR2 FQNEAQ (reference sequence). The CDR3 nucleotides read TGTGCCAGCAGCTCTTTTAGGGGTGACACTGAAGCTTTCTTT. Its translation is CASSSFRGDTEAFF. The entire variable domain, with the rest obtained from reference TRBV7-9 and TRBJ1-1, is as follows: DTGVSQNPRHKITKRGQNVTFRCDPISEHNRLYWYRQTLGQGPEFLTYFQNEAQLEKSRLLSDRFSAERPKGSFSTLEIQRTEQGDSAMYLCASSSFRGDTEAFFGQGTRLTVV.

The sample holds a few counts of this clone. The chain links TRBV7-9 to TRBJ2-7; a weak D match, TRBD2 (5 bases). The CDR3 loop spans 12 amino acids. The V and J ends lost 6 bases and 7 bases respectively, with 13 bases between them. Germline V CDR1 and CDR2: SEHNR, FQNEAQ (reference sequence). The CDR3, as DNA: TGTGCCAGCAGTCGATTTTCGGGGGAGCAGTACTTC. The encoded protein is CASSRFSGEQYF.

V is TRBV19 and J is TRBJ1-2; 7 nucleotides agree with TRBD1. J gave up 4 bases and V 10 bases, and 12 bases lay outside the gene matches. The germline gives CDR1 LNHDA, CDR2 SQIVND (reference sequence). The CDR3 totals 14 residues. Here the CDR3 DNA reads TGTGCCACTCAGAGAGGGGGCCCGGGCTATGGCTACACCTTC. It encodes CATQRGGPGYGYTF.

The chain combines TRBV19 with TRBJ2-1, with TRBD1 matching 11 bases. The CDR3 spans 13 residues. Germline V gives CDR1 LNHDA, CDR2 SQIVND (reference sequence). The J segment lost 9 bases and the V segment lost 6 bases, leaving 4 bases of the junction unmatched. CDR3 sequence reads: CASSGQGASEQFF. Written as DNA, the CDR3 is TGTGCCAGTAGCGGACAGGGGGCCAGTGAGCAGTTCTTC.

The V gene is TRBV1, the J gene TRBJ1-5. TRBV1 is listed as a pseudogene. The CDR3 covers 13 residues. This CDR3 reads CTSPGGAGQPQHF. The CDR3 nucleotides are TGCACCAGCCCTGGGGGGGCCGGGCAGCCCCAGCATTTT.

The chain combines TRBV2 with TRBJ2-5; 8 nucleotides align to TRBD1. The CDR3 covers 13 residues. Germline CDR1 SNHLY, CDR2 FYNNEI. Trimming took 11 bases from V and 6 from J; bases not matched to a gene: 11. The CDR3: CAGGQEIGKTQYF. DNA of the CDR3: TGTGCCGGGGGACAGGAGATCGGAAAGACCCAGTACTTC.

V is TRBV2 and J is TRBJ2-1; 10 nucleotides align to TRBD2. Germline CDR1 and CDR2: SNHLY and FYNNEI. The length of the CDR3 is 16 residues. V lost 4 bases to trimming and J lost 9 bases; unmatched junction nucleotides: 12. The CDR3 sequence: CASSVGTSAPRGEQFF. As DNA, the CDR3 is TGTGCCAGCAGTGTCGGGACTAGCGCCCCGCGGGGTGAGCAGTTCTTC.

This clone has a handful of counts. V is TRBV6-4 and J is TRBJ2-7; a weak D match, TRBD2 (6 bases). This CDR3 has 14 amino acids. The germline V gene encodes CDR1 MRHNA and CDR2 SNTAGT. Trimming left V 2 bases short and J 3 bases short, with 11 bases between. CDR3 in amino acids: CASSDGGVNYEQYF. The CDR3 region has the DNA TGTGCCAGCAGTGACGGCGGGGTCAACTACGAGCAGTACTTC.

The chain couples TRBV15 to TRBJ2-7; 7 positions agree with TRBD1. The CDR3 contains 15 residues. V shed 0 bases, J shed 5 bases, and the junction held 7 bases outside the gene matches. From germline, CDR1 is LNHNV and CDR2 YYDKDF (reference sequence). The CDR3 coding sequence is TGTGCCACCAGCAGAGAGCGCAGGGGGAACGACGAGCAGTACTTC. Translation gives CATSRERRGNDEQYF. Based on the CDR3 plus reference TRBV15 and TRBJ2-7, the full variable domain is DAMVIQNPRYQVTQFGKPVTLSCSQTLNHNVMYWYQQKSSQAPKLLFHYYDKDFNNEADTPDNFQSRRPNTSFCFLDIRSPGLGDTAMYLCATSRERRGNDEQYFGPGTRLTVT.

The chain joins TRBV21-1 to TRBJ1-1; TRBD1 was called by the table and not checked on the DNA. TRBV21-1 is tagged as a pseudogene. There are 16 residues in the CDR3. The CDR3 DNA follows: TGTGCCAGCACCCCGGGACACAAGATCGAAGTTGGCGAAGCTTTCTTT. Encoded protein: CASTPGHKIEVGEAFF.

V is TRBV7-3 and J is TRBJ2-3; weak D call: TRBD2 (5 bases). The CDR3 runs to 14 residues. V dropped 5 bases and J dropped 4 bases, with 13 bases sitting between them. The germline V gene encodes CDR1 SGHTA and CDR2 FQGTGA. The chain's CDR3 is CASSPGVAADTQYF. CDR3 DNA: TGTGCCAGCAGCCCCGGGGTTGCGGCAGATACGCAGTATTTT.

This clone has only a few counts. The V and J genes are TRBV5-8 and TRBJ1-1; 7 bases align to TRBD1. Germline V gene data show CDR1 as SGHTS and CDR2 as YDEGEE. This CDR3 region has 13 residues. Germline trimming cut 3 bases from V and 5 bases from J; bases unmatched to any gene: 4. Written as DNA, the CDR3 is TGTGCCAGCAGCTACAGGGGTTGGACTGAAGCTTTCTTT. The encoded protein is CASSYRGWTEAFF.

The CDR3: CASSFSQNTEAFF. CDR3 in DNA: TGTGCCAGCAGTTTTAGTCAGAACACTGAAGCTTTCTTT. J is TRBJ1-1 and V is TRBV12-3 or TRBV12-4; no reliable D call. This CDR3 is 13 amino acids long. The germline V and J ends were trimmed by 3 bases and 1 base, with 6 bases remaining between them.

This chain uses TRBV29-1 with TRBJ1-1, with no clear D. The CDR3 runs 12 residues. CDR1 is SQVTM and CDR2 is ANQGSEA in the germline V gene. Deletions cut 3 bases from V and 1 base from J, with 6 bases between. CDR3 protein: CSVDDRNTEAFF. In DNA, the CDR3 is TGCAGCGTTGACGATAGGAACACTGAAGCTTTCTTT.

The rearrangement joins TRBV10-1 to TRBJ2-7, with D possibly being TRBD2 (5 bases). The CDR3 spans 13 residues. Germline V gene data show CDR1 as WNHNN and CDR2 as SYGVQD (reference sequence). V shed 1 base and J shed 7 bases, with 11 bases lying between them. The CDR3 DNA sequence: TGCGCCAGCAGTGAGTGGCTAGCCGGGGAGCAGTACTTC. Protein sequence: CASSEWLAGEQYF.

CDR3: CASSTTGDTGELFF. CDR3 coding DNA: TGCGCCAGCAGCACGACTGGAGACACCGGGGAGCTGTTTTTT. The V and J genes are TRBV10-1 and TRBJ2-2; unclear D gene. The germline V gene has CDR1 WNHNN and CDR2 SYGVQD (reference sequence). The ends were cut back, 6 bases at V and 3 bases at J, with 11 bases in the middle. The CDR3 sequence is 14 residues long.

The V and J genes are TRBV6-5 and TRBJ1-6; the match to TRBD1 covers 10 bases. This CDR3 is 15 amino acids long. Germline CDR1 and CDR2: MNHEY and SVGAGI. Losses at the gene ends were 5 bases for V and 10 bases for J; bases not matched to a gene: 8. The CDR3 loop reads CASSRLGQGGSPLHF. Written as DNA, the CDR3 is TGTGCCAGCAGTCGACTCGGACAGGGGGGATCACCCCTCCACTTT.

This clone was counted between two and nine times. V gene TRBV4-1 combines with J gene TRBJ2-3, with TRBD1 matching 8 bases. The germline CDR1 and CDR2 sequences are MGHRA and YSYEKL. This CDR3 has 16 residues. J lost 1 base, V lost 3 bases, and 6 bases had no gene match. The CDR3 region is CASSHPGQGGTDTQYF. Written as DNA, the CDR3 is TGCGCCAGCAGCCATCCCGGACAGGGAGGCACAGATACGCAGTATTTT.

The chain recombines TRBV4-2 with TRBJ2-1, with 14 bases lining up with TRBD2. Germline CDR1 reads LGHNA; CDR2 reads YNFKEQ. The CDR3 is made up of 18 amino acids. Trimming cost V 2 bases and J 10 bases; bases outside gene matches: 13. In DNA, the CDR3 is TGTGCCAGCAGCCAACAACTACTGGGACTAGCGGGAGTGGCCGAGCAGTTCTTC. It translates to CASSQQLLGLAGVAEQFF.

The rearrangement uses TRBV3-1 (or the pseudogene TRBV3-2) and TRBJ2-3; the D gene is possibly TRBD1 (6 bases). Trimming left V 7 bases short and J 1 base short, with 15 bases between. There are 15 residues in the CDR3. Germline values: CDR1 LGHDT, CDR2 YNNKEL (reference sequence). The CDR3 DNA follows: TGTGCCAGCAACCTTGGGGGCGGAGGCACAGATACGCAGTATTTT. Translated: CASNLGGGGTDTQYF.

The chain employs TRBV7-9 and TRBJ2-7, with TRBD1 matching 8 bases. This CDR3 region has 13 residues. The V and J ends lost 4 bases and 3 bases, in that order; junction bases with no gene match: 2. Per germline, CDR1 SEHNR and CDR2 FQNEAQ (reference sequence). The CDR3 loop is CASSYRGDYEQYF. CDR3 coding DNA: TGTGCCAGCAGCTACAGGGGGGACTACGAGCAGTACTTC.

The chain carries TRBV30 and TRBJ2-2, with 7 bases lining up with TRBD1. Trimming at V came to 0 bases and at J to 9 bases, leaving 10 bases not matched to a gene. The CDR3 is 15 residues long. Germline-derived CDR1 and CDR2 are GTSNPN and SVGIG (reference sequence). The CDR3 DNA is TGTGCCTGGAGTGTAGGCCAGGGGGTTACCAGGGAGCTGTTTTTT. Protein: CAWSVGQGVTRELFF.

The chain's CDR3 is CASSTEQGAGNTIYF. The CDR3 DNA is TGCGCCAGCAGCACCGAACAGGGGGCTGGAAACACCATATATTTT. This chain links TRBV5-1 with TRBJ1-3; TRBD1 agrees at 8 bases. Germline CDR1 and CDR2: SGHRS and YFSETQ. The CDR3 sequence is 15 residues long. V lost 4 bases, J lost 2 bases, and 5 bases stayed unmatched.

V and J are TRBV27 and TRBJ2-5; D might be TRBD2 (6 bases). The V gene's germline CDR1 is MNHEY and CDR2 SMNVEV (reference sequence). Trimming pared 7 bases from V and 4 bases from J, leaving 16 bases between. The CDR3 runs to 14 residues. The chain's CDR3 is CASNPRVGGETQYF. The CDR3 bases are TGTGCCAGCAACCCACGGGTGGGGGGAGAGACCCAGTACTTC.

CDR3 sequence reads: CASSPWALDSNQPQHF. CDR3 DNA sequence: TGTGCCAGCAGTCCATGGGCACTTGATAGCAATCAGCCCCAGCATTTT. The chain combines TRBV27 with TRBJ1-5; the D is unclear. This CDR3 spans 16 amino acids. V was trimmed by 5 bases and J by 0 bases, leaving 14 bases between them. The germline gives CDR1 MNHEY, CDR2 SMNVEV (reference sequence).

This chain joins TRBV30 and TRBJ2-4, with 7 positions matching TRBD1. The CDR3 is made up of 13 amino acids. Germline V gives CDR1 GTSNPN, CDR2 SVGIG (reference sequence). With 0 bases clipped from V and 8 bases from J, the junction kept 4 bases outside the gene matches. As DNA, the CDR3 is TGTGCCTGGAGTGTAACAGGGGCGGACATTCAGTACTTC. Translated, it gives CAWSVTGADIQYF.

The V call is TRBV7-3, the J call TRBJ1-1; a possible D gene is TRBD1 (6 bases). Trimming removed 5 bases at V and 4 bases at J, with 23 bases between. There are 17 residues in the CDR3. Germline CDR1 and CDR2: SGHTA and FQGTGA. CDR3 sequence: CASSTSGGLTGLTEAFF. CDR3 DNA: TGTGCCAGCAGCACGAGCGGCGGATTAACAGGGCTCACTGAAGCTTTCTTT.

J is TRBJ1-1 and V is TRBV20-1; D unclear. Per germline, CDR1 DFQATT and CDR2 SNEGSKA (reference sequence). The CDR3 has 14 residues. The V end lost 3 bases, the J end lost 0 bases, and 11 bases lay between the germline ends. The CDR3 DNA reads TGCAGTGCTAGTTTGAGGCTGATGAACACTGAAGCTTTCTTT. It encodes CSASLRLMNTEAFF.

The chain is built from TRBV6-5 and TRBJ1-1, with D tentatively TRBD1 (5 bases). The V end lost 4 bases, the J end lost 0 bases, and 15 bases lay between the germline ends. Germline V gene data show CDR1 as MNHEY and CDR2 as SVGAGI. This CDR3 contains 16 residues. The CDR3, as DNA: TGTGCCAGCAGTTTAATGTCAGGGCTGATGAACACTGAAGCTTTCTTT. This codes for CASSLMSGLMNTEAFF.

The chain couples TRBV19 to TRBJ1-1; 7 positions match TRBD1. The CDR3 is made up of 11 amino acids. Trimming removed 9 bases from V and 6 bases from J; junction bases left unmatched: 4. CDR1 is LNHDA, CDR2 SQIVND, per germline (reference sequence). The chain's CDR3 is CASEQGSEAFF. DNA for the CDR3: TGTGCCAGCGAACAGGGGTCTGAAGCTTTCTTT.